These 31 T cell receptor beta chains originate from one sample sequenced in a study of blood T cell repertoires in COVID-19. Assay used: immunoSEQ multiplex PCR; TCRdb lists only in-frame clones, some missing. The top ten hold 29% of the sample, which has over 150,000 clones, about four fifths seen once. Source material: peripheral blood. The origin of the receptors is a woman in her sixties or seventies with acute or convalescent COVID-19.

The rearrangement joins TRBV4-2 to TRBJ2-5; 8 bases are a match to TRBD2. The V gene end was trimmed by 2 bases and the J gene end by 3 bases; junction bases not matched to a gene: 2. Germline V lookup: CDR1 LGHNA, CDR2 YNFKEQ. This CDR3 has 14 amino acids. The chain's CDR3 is CASSQLGLEETQYF. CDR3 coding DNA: TGTGCCAGCAGCCAACTGGGACTAGAAGAGACCCAGTACTTC.

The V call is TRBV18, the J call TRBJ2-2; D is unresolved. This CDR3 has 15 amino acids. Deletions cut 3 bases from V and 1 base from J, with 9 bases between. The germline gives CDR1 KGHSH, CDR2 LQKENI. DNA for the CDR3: TGTGCCAGCTCACCCGAGACAAGGAACACCGGGGAGCTGTTTTTT. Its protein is CASSPETRNTGELFF.

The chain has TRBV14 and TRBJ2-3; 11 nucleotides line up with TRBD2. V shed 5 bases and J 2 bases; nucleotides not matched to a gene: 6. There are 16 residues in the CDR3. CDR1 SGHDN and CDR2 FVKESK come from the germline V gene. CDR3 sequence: CASSSRLAGFTDTQYF. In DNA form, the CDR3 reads TGTGCCAGCAGCAGCCGACTAGCGGGGTTCACAGATACGCAGTATTTT.

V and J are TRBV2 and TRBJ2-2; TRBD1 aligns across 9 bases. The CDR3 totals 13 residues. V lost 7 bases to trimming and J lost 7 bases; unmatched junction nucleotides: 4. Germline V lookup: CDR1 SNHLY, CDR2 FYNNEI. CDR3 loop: CASKRTGDGELFF. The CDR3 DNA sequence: TGTGCCAGCAAAAGGACAGGGGACGGGGAGCTGTTTTTT.

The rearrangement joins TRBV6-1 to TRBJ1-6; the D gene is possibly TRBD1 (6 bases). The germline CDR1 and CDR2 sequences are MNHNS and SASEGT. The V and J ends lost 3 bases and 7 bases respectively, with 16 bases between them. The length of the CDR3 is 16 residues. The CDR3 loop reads CASSDNPGQANSPLHF. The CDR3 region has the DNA TGTGCCAGCAGTGACAACCCGGGACAAGCAAATTCACCCCTCCACTTT.

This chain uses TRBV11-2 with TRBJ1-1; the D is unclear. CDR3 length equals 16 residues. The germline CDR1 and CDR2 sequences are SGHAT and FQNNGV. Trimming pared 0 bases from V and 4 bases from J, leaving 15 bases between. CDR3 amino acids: CASSLDRRKISTEAFF. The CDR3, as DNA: TGTGCCAGCAGCTTAGACCGGAGAAAGATATCCACTGAAGCTTTCTTT.

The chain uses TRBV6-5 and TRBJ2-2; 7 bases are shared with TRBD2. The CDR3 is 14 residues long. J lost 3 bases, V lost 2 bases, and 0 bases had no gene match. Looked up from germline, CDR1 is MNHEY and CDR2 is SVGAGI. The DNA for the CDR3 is TGTGCCAGCAGTTACGGGGGGGACACCGGGGAGCTGTTTTTT. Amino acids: CASSYGGDTGELFF.

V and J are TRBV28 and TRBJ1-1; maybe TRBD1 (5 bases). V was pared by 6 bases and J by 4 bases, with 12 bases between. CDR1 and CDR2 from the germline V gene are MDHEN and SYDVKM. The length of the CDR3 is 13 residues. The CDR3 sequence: CASREGTRTEAFF. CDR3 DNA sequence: TGTGCCAGCAGGGAGGGGACTCGCACTGAAGCTTTCTTT.

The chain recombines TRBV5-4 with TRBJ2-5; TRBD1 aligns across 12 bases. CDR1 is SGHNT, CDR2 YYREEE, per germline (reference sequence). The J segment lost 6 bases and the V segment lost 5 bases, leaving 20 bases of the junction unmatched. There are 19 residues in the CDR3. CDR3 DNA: TGTGCCAGCAGTTCCACGCGGTCTTCGGGGACAGGGGGCAGGAAGACCCAGTACTTC. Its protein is CASSSTRSSGTGGRKTQYF.

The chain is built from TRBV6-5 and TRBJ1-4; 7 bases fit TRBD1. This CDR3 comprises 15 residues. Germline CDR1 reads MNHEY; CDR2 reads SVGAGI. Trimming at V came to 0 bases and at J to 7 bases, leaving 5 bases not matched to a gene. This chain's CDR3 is CASSYSGTEGEKLFF. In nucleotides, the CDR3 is TGTGCCAGCAGTTACTCCGGGACAGAAGGTGAAAAACTGTTTTTT.

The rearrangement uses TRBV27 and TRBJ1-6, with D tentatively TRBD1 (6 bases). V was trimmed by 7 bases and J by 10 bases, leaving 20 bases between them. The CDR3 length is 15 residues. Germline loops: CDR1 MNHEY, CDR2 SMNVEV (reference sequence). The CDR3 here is CASTWEGVDGSPLHF. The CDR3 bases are TGTGCCAGCACCTGGGAGGGGGTGGACGGATCACCCCTCCACTTT.

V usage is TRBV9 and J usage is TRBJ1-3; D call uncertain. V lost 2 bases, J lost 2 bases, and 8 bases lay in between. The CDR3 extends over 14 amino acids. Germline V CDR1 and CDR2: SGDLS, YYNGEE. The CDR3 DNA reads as TGTGCCAGCAGCGTCTCCGGGGCTGGAAACACCATATATTTT. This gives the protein CASSVSGAGNTIYF.

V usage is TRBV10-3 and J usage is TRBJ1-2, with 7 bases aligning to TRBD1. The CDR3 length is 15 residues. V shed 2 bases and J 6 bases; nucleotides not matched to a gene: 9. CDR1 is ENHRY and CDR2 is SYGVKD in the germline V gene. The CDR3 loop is CAISETTIDRDGYTF. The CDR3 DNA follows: TGTGCCATCAGTGAGACGACAATCGACAGGGATGGCTACACCTTC.

Here the CDR3 reads CASSDSRGHTDTQYF. CDR3 DNA sequence: TGTGCCAGCAGTGACTCGCGGGGGCACACAGATACGCAGTATTTT. The genes are TRBV6-4 and TRBJ2-3, with a possible D match to TRBD2 (7 bases). Germline V CDR1 and CDR2: MRHNA, SNTAGT. The CDR3 is 15 residues long. V gave up 0 bases and J gave up 2 bases, with 9 bases separating them.

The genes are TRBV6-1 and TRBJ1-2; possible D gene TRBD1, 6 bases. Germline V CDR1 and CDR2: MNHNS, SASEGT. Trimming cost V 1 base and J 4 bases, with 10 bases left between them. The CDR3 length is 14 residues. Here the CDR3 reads CASSEVQGGYGYTF. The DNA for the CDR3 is TGTGCCAGCAGTGAAGTACAGGGCGGCTATGGCTACACCTTC.

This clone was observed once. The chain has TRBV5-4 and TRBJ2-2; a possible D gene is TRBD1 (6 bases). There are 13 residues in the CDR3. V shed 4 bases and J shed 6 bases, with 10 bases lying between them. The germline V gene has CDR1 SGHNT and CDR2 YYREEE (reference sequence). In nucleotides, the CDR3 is TGTGCCAGCAGCATCCCAGGGGCCGGGGAGCTGTTTTTT. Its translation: CASSIPGAGELFF.

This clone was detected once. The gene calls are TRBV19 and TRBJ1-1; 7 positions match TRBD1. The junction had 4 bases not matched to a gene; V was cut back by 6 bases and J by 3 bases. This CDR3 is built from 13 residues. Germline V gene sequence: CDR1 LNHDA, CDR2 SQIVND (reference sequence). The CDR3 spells CASRKDRDTEAFF. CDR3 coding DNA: TGTGCCAGTAGGAAAGACAGGGACACTGAAGCTTTCTTT.

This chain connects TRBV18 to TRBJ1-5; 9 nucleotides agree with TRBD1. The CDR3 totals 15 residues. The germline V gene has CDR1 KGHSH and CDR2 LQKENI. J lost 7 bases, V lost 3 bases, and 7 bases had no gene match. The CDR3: CASSPKGTGFQPQHF. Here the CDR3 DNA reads TGTGCCAGCTCACCGAAGGGGACAGGGTTCCAGCCCCAGCATTTT.

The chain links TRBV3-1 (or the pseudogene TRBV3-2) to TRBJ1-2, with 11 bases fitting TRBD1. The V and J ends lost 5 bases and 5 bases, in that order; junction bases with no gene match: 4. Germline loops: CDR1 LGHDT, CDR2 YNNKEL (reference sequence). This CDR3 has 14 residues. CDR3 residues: CASSGGQGGYGYTF. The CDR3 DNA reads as TGTGCCAGCAGCGGGGGACAGGGGGGTTATGGCTACACCTTC.

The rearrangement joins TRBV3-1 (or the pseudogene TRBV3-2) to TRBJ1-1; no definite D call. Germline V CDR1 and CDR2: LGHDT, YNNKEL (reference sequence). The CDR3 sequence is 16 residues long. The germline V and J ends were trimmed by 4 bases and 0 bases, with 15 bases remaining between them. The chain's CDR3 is CASSLTFPPMNTEAFF. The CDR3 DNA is TGTGCCAGCAGCCTTACATTTCCGCCCATGAACACTGAAGCTTTCTTT.

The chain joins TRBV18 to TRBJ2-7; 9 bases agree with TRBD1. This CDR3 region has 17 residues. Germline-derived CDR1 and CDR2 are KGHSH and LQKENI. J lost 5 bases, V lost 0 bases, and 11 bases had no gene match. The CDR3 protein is CASSPPGGGTGTHEQYF. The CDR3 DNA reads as TGTGCCAGCTCACCACCAGGGGGGGGGACAGGGACCCACGAGCAGTACTTC.

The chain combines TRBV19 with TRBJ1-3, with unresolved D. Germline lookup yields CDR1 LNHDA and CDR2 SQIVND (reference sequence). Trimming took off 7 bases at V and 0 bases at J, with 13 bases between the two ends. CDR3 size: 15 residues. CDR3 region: CASTGLQNSGNTIYF. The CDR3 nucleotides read TGTGCCAGTACCGGTTTACAGAACTCTGGAAACACCATATATTTT.

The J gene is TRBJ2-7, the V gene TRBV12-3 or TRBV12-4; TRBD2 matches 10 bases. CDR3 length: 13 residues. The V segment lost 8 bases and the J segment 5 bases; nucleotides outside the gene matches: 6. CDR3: CASARAGGHEQYF. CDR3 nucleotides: TGTGCCAGCGCTAGAGCGGGGGGGCACGAGCAGTACTTC.

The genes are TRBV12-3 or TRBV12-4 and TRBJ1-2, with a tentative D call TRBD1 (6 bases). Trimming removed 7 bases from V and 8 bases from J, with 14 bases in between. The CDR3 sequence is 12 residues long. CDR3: CASTTGSGGYTF. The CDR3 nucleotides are TGTGCCAGCACCACAGGGTCGGGCGGCTACACCTTC.

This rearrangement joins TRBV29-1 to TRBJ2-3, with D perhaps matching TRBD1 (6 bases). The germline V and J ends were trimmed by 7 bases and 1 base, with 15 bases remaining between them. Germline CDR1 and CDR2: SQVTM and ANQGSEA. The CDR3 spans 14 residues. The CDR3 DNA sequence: TGCAGCGCTTCGCGGACAGCGGGCACAGATACGCAGTATTTT. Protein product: CSASRTAGTDTQYF.

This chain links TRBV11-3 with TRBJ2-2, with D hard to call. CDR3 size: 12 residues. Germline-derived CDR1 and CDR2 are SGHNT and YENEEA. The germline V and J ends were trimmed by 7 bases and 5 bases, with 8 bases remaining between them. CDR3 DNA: TGTGCCAGCACAGGATTTACCGGGGAGCTGTTTTTT. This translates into CASTGFTGELFF.

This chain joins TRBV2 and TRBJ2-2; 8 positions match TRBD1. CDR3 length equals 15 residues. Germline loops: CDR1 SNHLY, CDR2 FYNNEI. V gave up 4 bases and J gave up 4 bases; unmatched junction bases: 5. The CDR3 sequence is CASSAWTGSTGELFF. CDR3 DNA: TGTGCCAGCAGTGCTTGGACAGGGTCCACCGGGGAGCTGTTTTTT.

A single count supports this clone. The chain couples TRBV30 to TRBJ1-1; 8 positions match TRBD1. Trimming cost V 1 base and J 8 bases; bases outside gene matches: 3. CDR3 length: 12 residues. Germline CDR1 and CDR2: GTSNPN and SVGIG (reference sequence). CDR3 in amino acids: CAWSAYRGEAFF. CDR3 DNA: TGTGCCTGGAGTGCGTACAGGGGGGAAGCTTTCTTT.

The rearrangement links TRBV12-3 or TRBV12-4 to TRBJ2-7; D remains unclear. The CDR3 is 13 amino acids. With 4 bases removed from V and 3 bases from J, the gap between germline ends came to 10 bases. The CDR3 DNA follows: TGTGCCAGCAGTTGGGCAGAAGACTACGAGCAGTACGTC. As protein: CASSWAEDYEQYV.

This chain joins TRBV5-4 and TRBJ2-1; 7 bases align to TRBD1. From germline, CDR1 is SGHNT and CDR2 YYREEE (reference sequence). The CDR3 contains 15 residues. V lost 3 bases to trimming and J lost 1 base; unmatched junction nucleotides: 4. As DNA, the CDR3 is TGTGCCAGCAGCTCAAACAGGGGTTCCTACAATGAGCAGTTCTTC. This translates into CASSSNRGSYNEQFF.

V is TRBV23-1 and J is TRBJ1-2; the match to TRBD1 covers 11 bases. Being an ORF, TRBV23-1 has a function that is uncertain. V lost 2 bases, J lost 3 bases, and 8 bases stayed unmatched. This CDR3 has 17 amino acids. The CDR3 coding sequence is TGCGCCAGCAGTCAAACGACCCGGGACAGGGGGTACTATGGCTACACCTTC. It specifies CASSQTTRDRGYYGYTF.